This is a list of T cell receptor beta chains from one sample in a study of cytomegalovirus exposure and HLA in healthy donors. The data were produced by immunoSEQ multiplex PCR, yet TCRdb's version contains in-frame clones alone and is incomplete. This sample has about 78,000 clones, with 72% found just once. Material for sequencing was PBMCs. All receptors come from a woman in her forties in good health and CMV-seropositive. CDR3s include the opening cysteine and the closing phenylalanine or tryptophan. D genes are given only for firm matches. The size entry is marked missing in some rows and otherwise reads once, few, many or a size class.

J gene: TRBJ2-7
V gene: TRBV6-5
D gene: TRBD1
CDR3 length: 15
clone size: .
CDR3 protein: CASSLRGQGSYEQYF
CDR3 DNA: TGTGCCAGCAGCCTACGGGGACAGGGGTCCTACGAGCAGTACTTC

J gene: TRBJ1-2
V gene: TRBV30
D gene: TRBD1
CDR3 length: 13
clone size: .
CDR3 protein: CAWTGTGFYGYTF
CDR3 DNA: TGTGCCTGGACCGGGACAGGGTTTTATGGCTACACCTTC

J gene: TRBJ1-4
V gene: TRBV6-6
D gene: .
CDR3 length: 12
clone size: .
CDR3 protein: CASSPGNEKLFF
CDR3 DNA: TGTGCCAGCAGTCCGGGAAATGAAAAACTGTTTTTT

J gene: TRBJ2-7
V gene: TRBV5-4
D gene: TRBD1
CDR3 length: 16
clone size: few
CDR3 protein: CASSLGRFGGQDEQYF
CDR3 DNA: TGTGCCAGCAGCTTGGGGCGATTTGGGGGACAGGACGAGCAGTACTTC

J gene: TRBJ2-1
V gene: TRBV6-5
D gene: .
CDR3 length: 13
clone size: once
CDR3 protein: CASRTASYNEQFF
CDR3 DNA: TGTGCCAGCAGGACAGCTTCCTACAATGAGCAGTTCTTC

J gene: TRBJ2-1
V gene: TRBV27
D gene: TRBD2
CDR3 length: 20
clone size: once
CDR3 protein: CASSPLAGTTQAGSYNEQFF
CDR3 DNA: TGTGCCAGCAGTCCTCTAGCGGGTACTACCCAGGCGGGCTCCTACAATGAGCAGTTCTTC

J gene: TRBJ2-7
V gene: TRBV30
D gene: TRBD1
CDR3 length: 11
clone size: .
CDR3 protein: CAWSGQGEQYF
CDR3 DNA: TGTGCCTGGAGCGGACAGGGCGAGCAGTACTTC

J gene: TRBJ1-2
V gene: TRBV7-9
D gene: .
CDR3 length: 11
clone size: .
CDR3 protein: CASSRIEGYTF
CDR3 DNA: TGTGCCAGCAGCCGAATTGAGGGCTACACCTTC

J gene: TRBJ2-7
V gene: TRBV4-1
D gene: TRBD1
CDR3 length: 16
clone size: few
CDR3 protein: CASSQGGQGVGYEQYF
CDR3 DNA: TGCGCCAGCAGCCAAGGAGGTCAGGGGGTAGGCTACGAGCAGTACTTC

J gene: TRBJ1-1
V gene: TRBV28
D gene: TRBD1
CDR3 length: 14
clone size: .
CDR3 protein: CASRETGVGTEAFF
CDR3 DNA: TGTGCCAGCAGAGAGACAGGGGTTGGCACTGAAGCTTTCTTT

J gene: TRBJ1-2
V gene: TRBV6-1
D gene: .
CDR3 length: 16
clone size: .
CDR3 protein: CASSGRDKFRDYGYTF
CDR3 DNA: TGTGCCAGCAGTGGAAGGGACAAATTTAGGGACTATGGCTACACCTTC

J gene: TRBJ2-7
V gene: TRBV18
D gene: TRBD1
CDR3 length: 15
clone size: .
CDR3 protein: CASSPGTDNSYEQYF
CDR3 DNA: TGTGCCAGCTCACCAGGGACAGATAACTCCTACGAGCAGTACTTC

J gene: TRBJ1-5
V gene: TRBV5-8
D gene: TRBD1
CDR3 length: 14
clone size: few
CDR3 protein: CASSHSQGNQPQHF
CDR3 DNA: TGTGCCAGCAGCCATTCACAGGGGAATCAGCCCCAGCATTTT

J gene: TRBJ2-5
V gene: TRBV10-3
D gene: TRBD2
CDR3 length: 12
clone size: .
CDR3 protein: CAIKGLEETQYF
CDR3 DNA: TGTGCCATCAAGGGACTAGAAGAGACCCAGTACTTC

J gene: TRBJ1-2
V gene: TRBV12-5
D gene: .
CDR3 length: 15
clone size: few
CDR3 protein: CASGSDPFRYYGYTF
CDR3 DNA: TGTGCTAGTGGATCCGACCCTTTCAGGTACTATGGCTACACCTTC

J gene: TRBJ2-1
V gene: TRBV4-1
D gene: TRBD2
CDR3 length: 17
clone size: .
CDR3 protein: CASSQDVTSGSSVEQFF
CDR3 DNA: TGCGCCAGCAGCCAAGATGTCACTAGCGGGAGCTCCGTTGAGCAGTTCTTC

J gene: TRBJ2-3
V gene: TRBV28
D gene: TRBD2
CDR3 length: 14
clone size: few
CDR3 protein: CASRSGGHTDTQYF
CDR3 DNA: TGTGCCAGCAGATCGGGGGGGCACACAGATACGCAGTATTTT

J gene: TRBJ1-1
V gene: TRBV27
D gene: .
CDR3 length: 15
clone size: .
CDR3 protein: CASSLSIGLGTEAFF
CDR3 DNA: TGTGCCAGCAGTCTCTCGATCGGGTTGGGCACTGAAGCTTTCTTT

J gene: TRBJ1-1
V gene: TRBV11-1
D gene: .
CDR3 length: 14
clone size: .
CDR3 protein: CASSLGTSNTEAFF
CDR3 DNA: TGTGCCAGCAGCTTAGGGACATCGAACACTGAAGCTTTCTTT

J gene: TRBJ1-5
V gene: TRBV19
D gene: TRBD1
CDR3 length: 16
clone size: .
CDR3 protein: CASSPEDRGGNQPQHF
CDR3 DNA: TGTGCCAGTAGTCCCGAGGACAGGGGTGGCAATCAGCCCCAGCATTTT

J gene: TRBJ1-1
V gene: TRBV10-3
D gene: .
CDR3 length: 14
clone size: .
CDR3 protein: CAISEAGADTEAFF
CDR3 DNA: TGTGCCATCAGTGAGGCAGGGGCCGACACTGAAGCTTTCTTT

J gene: TRBJ1-1
V gene: TRBV7-2
D gene: .
CDR3 length: 14
clone size: .
CDR3 protein: CASSHWTENTEAFF
CDR3 DNA: TGTGCCAGCAGCCATTGGACAGAGAACACTGAAGCTTTCTTT

J gene: TRBJ2-7
V gene: TRBV10-3
D gene: .
CDR3 length: 14
clone size: .
CDR3 protein: CAISKDSTAYEQYF
CDR3 DNA: TGTGCCATTAGTAAGGACAGCACGGCCTACGAGCAGTACTTC

J gene: TRBJ2-2
V gene: TRBV5-1
D gene: TRBD1
CDR3 length: 14
clone size: once
CDR3 protein: CASSSDREYGELFF
CDR3 DNA: TGCGCCAGCAGCTCGGACAGGGAATACGGGGAGCTGTTTTTT

J gene: TRBJ2-7
V gene: TRBV5-1
D gene: TRBD1
CDR3 length: 14
clone size: .
CDR3 protein: CASSTDRPSYEQYF
CDR3 DNA: TGCGCCAGCAGCACGGACAGGCCTTCCTACGAGCAGTACTTC

J gene: TRBJ2-1
V gene: TRBV12-5
D gene: .
CDR3 length: 13
clone size: few
CDR3 protein: CASGPTSYNEQFF
CDR3 DNA: TGTGCTAGTGGGCCAACTAGCTACAATGAGCAGTTCTTC

J gene: TRBJ2-5
V gene: TRBV25-1
D gene: .
CDR3 length: 14
clone size: .
CDR3 protein: CASSDPGRGETQYF
CDR3 DNA: TGTGCCAGCAGTGATCCGGGCAGGGGTGAGACCCAGTACTTC

J gene: TRBJ2-2
V gene: TRBV5-1
D gene: .
CDR3 length: 16
clone size: few
CDR3 protein: CASSSTPQQYTGELFF
CDR3 DNA: TGCGCCAGCAGCTCCACACCTCAACAGTACACCGGGGAGCTGTTTTTT

J gene: TRBJ2-1
V gene: TRBV30
D gene: TRBD2
CDR3 length: 16
clone size: .
CDR3 protein: CAWKLAGGNSYNEQFF
CDR3 DNA: TGTGCCTGGAAGTTAGCGGGAGGAAACTCCTACAATGAGCAGTTCTTC

J gene: TRBJ2-7
V gene: TRBV5-6
D gene: .
CDR3 length: 12
clone size: .
CDR3 protein: CASSLASYEQYF
CDR3 DNA: TGTGCCAGCAGCTTGGCGTCCTACGAGCAGTACTTC

J gene: TRBJ1-2
V gene: TRBV6-1
D gene: TRBD1
CDR3 length: 15
clone size: .
CDR3 protein: CASNEGSTGLGGYTF
CDR3 DNA: TGTGCCAGCAACGAAGGCTCGACAGGGCTGGGAGGCTACACCTTC

J gene: TRBJ2-3
V gene: TRBV5-1
D gene: TRBD2
CDR3 length: 15
clone size: .
CDR3 protein: CASSKTSGGTDTQYF
CDR3 DNA: TGCGCCAGCAGCAAGACTAGCGGGGGCACAGATACGCAGTATTTT

J gene: TRBJ2-6
V gene: TRBV4-1
D gene: TRBD1
CDR3 length: 18
clone size: once
CDR3 protein: CASSQGQGAPSGANVLTF
CDR3 DNA: TGCGCCAGCAGCCAGGGACAGGGGGCCCCCTCTGGGGCCAACGTCCTGACTTTC

J gene: TRBJ1-2
V gene: TRBV11-2
D gene: .
CDR3 length: 14
clone size: .
CDR3 protein: CASSLEQGLSGYTF
CDR3 DNA: TGTGCCAGCAGCTTAGAACAGGGTCTTAGTGGCTACACCTTC

J gene: TRBJ1-1
V gene: TRBV6-5
D gene: .
CDR3 length: 13
clone size: few
CDR3 protein: CASSYSTGMSAFF
CDR3 DNA: TGTGCCAGCAGTTACTCTACGGGGATGTCTGCTTTCTTT

J gene: TRBJ2-5
V gene: TRBV28
D gene: .
CDR3 length: 14
clone size: .
CDR3 protein: CASSLLLGGETQYF
CDR3 DNA: TGTGCCAGCAGTTTATTACTAGGCGGAGAGACCCAGTACTTC

J gene: TRBJ1-1
V gene: TRBV10-3
D gene: .
CDR3 length: 15
clone size: .
CDR3 protein: CAISESGSGNTEAFF
CDR3 DNA: TGTGCCATCAGTGAGTCTGGCTCTGGGAACACTGAAGCTTTCTTT

J gene: TRBJ1-5
V gene: TRBV7-2
D gene: TRBD1
CDR3 length: 14
clone size: .
CDR3 protein: CASSTTGANQPQHF
CDR3 DNA: TGTGCCAGCAGCACGACAGGGGCCAATCAGCCCCAGCATTTT

J gene: TRBJ2-3
V gene: TRBV9
D gene: TRBD2
CDR3 length: 16
clone size: .
CDR3 protein: CASSPRTSGGPDTQYF
CDR3 DNA: TGTGCCAGCAGCCCAAGGACTAGCGGGGGGCCAGATACGCAGTATTTT

J gene: TRBJ1-5
V gene: TRBV2
D gene: .
CDR3 length: 13
clone size: .
CDR3 protein: CASSDRVVVPQHF
CDR3 DNA: TGTGCCAGCAGTGATCGCGTAGTAGTGCCCCAGCATTTT

J gene: TRBJ1-2
V gene: TRBV30
D gene: .
CDR3 length: 13
clone size: .
CDR3 protein: CAWRSGPPNGYTF
CDR3 DNA: TGTGCCTGGAGGAGCGGACCCCCCAATGGCTACACCTTC

J gene: TRBJ1-1
V gene: TRBV7-2
D gene: .
CDR3 length: 13
clone size: .
CDR3 protein: CASSLTPRTEAFF
CDR3 DNA: TGTGCCAGCAGCTTAACCCCGAGGACTGAAGCTTTCTTT

J gene: TRBJ2-5
V gene: TRBV13
D gene: TRBD2
CDR3 length: 16
clone size: few
CDR3 protein: CASSSASGGAIETQYF
CDR3 DNA: TGTGCCAGCAGCTCTGCTAGCGGGGGGGCAATAGAGACCCAGTACTTC

J gene: TRBJ1-1
V gene: TRBV30
D gene: .
CDR3 length: 14
clone size: .
CDR3 protein: CAWSVLQGATEAFF
CDR3 DNA: TGTGCCTGGAGTGTACTCCAGGGCGCCACTGAAGCTTTCTTT

J gene: TRBJ2-1
V gene: TRBV15
D gene: .
CDR3 length: 14
clone size: few
CDR3 protein: CATTRGGDYNEQFF
CDR3 DNA: TGTGCCACCACTCGTGGCGGGGACTACAATGAGCAGTTCTTC

J gene: TRBJ2-1
V gene: TRBV14
D gene: .
CDR3 length: 16
clone size: .
CDR3 protein: CASSQNARSMWNEQFF
CDR3 DNA: TGTGCCAGCAGCCAAAACGCGCGGTCTATGTGGAATGAGCAGTTCTTC

J gene: TRBJ1-2
V gene: TRBV19
D gene: .
CDR3 length: 13
clone size: .
CDR3 protein: CASRQGSDYGYTF
CDR3 DNA: TGTGCCAGTCGGCAGGGGAGCGACTATGGCTACACCTTC